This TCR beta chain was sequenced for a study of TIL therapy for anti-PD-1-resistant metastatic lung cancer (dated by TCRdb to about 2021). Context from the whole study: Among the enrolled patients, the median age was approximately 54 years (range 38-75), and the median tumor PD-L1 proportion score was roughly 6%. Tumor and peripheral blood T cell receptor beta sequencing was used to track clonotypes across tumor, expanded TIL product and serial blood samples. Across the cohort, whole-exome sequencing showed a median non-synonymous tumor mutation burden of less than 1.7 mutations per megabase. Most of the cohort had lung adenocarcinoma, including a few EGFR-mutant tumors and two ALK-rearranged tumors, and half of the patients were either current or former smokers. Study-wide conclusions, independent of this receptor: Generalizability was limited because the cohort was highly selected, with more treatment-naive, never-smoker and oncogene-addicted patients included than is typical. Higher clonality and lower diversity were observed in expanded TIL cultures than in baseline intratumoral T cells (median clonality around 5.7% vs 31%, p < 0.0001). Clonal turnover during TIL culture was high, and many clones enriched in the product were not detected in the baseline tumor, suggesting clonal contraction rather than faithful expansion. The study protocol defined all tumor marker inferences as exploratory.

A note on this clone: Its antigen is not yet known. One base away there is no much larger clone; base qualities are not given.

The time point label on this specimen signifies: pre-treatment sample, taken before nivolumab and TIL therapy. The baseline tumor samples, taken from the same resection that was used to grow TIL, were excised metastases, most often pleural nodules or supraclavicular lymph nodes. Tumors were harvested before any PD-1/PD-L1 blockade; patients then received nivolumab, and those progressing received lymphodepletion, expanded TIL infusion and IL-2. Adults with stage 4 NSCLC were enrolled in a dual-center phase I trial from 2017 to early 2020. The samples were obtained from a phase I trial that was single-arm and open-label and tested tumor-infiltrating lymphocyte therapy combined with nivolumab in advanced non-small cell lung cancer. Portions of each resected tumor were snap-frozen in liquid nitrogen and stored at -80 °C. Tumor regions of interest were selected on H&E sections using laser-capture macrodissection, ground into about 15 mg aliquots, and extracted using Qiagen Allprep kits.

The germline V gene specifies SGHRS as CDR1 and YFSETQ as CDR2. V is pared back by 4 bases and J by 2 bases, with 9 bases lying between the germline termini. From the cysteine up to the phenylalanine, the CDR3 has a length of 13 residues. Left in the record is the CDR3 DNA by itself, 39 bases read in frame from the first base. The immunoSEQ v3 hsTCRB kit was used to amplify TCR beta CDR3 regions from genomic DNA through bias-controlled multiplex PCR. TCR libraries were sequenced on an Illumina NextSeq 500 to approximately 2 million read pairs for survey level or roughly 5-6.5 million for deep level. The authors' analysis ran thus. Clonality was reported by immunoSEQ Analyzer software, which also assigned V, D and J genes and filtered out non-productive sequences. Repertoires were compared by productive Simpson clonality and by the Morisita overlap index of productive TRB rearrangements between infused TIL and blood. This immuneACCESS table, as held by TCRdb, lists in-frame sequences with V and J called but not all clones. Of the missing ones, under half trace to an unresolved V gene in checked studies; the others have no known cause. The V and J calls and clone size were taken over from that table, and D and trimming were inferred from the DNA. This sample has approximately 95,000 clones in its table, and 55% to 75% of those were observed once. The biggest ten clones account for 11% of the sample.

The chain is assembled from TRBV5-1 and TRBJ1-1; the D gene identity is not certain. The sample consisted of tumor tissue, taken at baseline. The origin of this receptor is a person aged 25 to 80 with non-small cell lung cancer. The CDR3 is CASSPTTNTEAFF. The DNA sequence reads TGCGCCAGCAGCCCCACTACTAACACTGAAGCTTTCTTT. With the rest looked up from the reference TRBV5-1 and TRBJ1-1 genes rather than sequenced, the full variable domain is KAGVTQTPRYLIKTRGQQVTLSCSPISGHRSVSWYQQTPGQGLQFLFEYFSETQRNKGNFPGRFSGRQFSNSRSEMNVSTLELGDSALYLCASSPTTNTEAFFGQGTRLTVV.